The present T cell receptor (beta chain) was sequenced within a study of T-cell memory formation after mild COVID-19. Study-level points and caveats: Whereas later expanders leaned CD4+, clones contracting day 15 to 85 showed a balanced CD4/CD8 makeup.

TCRdb used MiXCR to reprocess the 5' RACE reads, holding one entry per CDR3 protein. The data hold roughly 480,000 distinct CDR3 sequences, with 20% to 25% observed a single time. This clonotype has a count of ten or more. No antigen is known for it. The CDR3 loop spans 15 amino acids. The germline V and J ends were trimmed by 0 bases and 2 bases, with 14 bases remaining between them. Germline V lookup: CDR1 DFQATT, CDR2 SNEGSKA (reference sequence). The sample was PBMCs or a T cell subset sorted from them (not recorded which). The V and J genes are TRBV20-1 and TRBJ2-7; D gene ambiguous. The receptor was derived from an adult woman who had mild COVID-19 (a few samples of this study predate the infection). Cell type and time point are not known. The CDR3 DNA sequence: TGCAGTGCTAGAGATAGTGTCGCGCCAACCTACGAGCAGTACTTC. It translates to CSARDSVAPTYEQYF.